What follows are 32 T cell receptor beta chains derived from one specimen sequenced in a study of HIV-infected patients and healthy controls. Using its own MiXCR run on the 5' RACE reads, TCRdb lists one record per CDR3 protein. This sample has approximately 67,000 distinct CDR3 sequences, with approximately 15% found just once. Material for sequencing was CD4+ T cells from blood. Receptors were obtained from a human donor in good health.

This clonotype was found a few times. The chain links TRBV2 to TRBJ2-2; unclear D gene. Germline V CDR1 and CDR2: SNHLY, FYNNEI. CDR3 size: 15 residues. Between the trimmed V and J ends, which lost 4 bases and 0 bases, there was a span of 9 bases. CDR3 bases: TGTGCCAGCAGTGTTGCCAGAACGAACACCGGGGAGCTGTTTTTT. Protein sequence: CASSVARTNTGELFF.

V and J are TRBV7-3 and TRBJ1-5; TRBD1 agrees at 8 bases. Unmatched junction bases numbered 12, after V lost 4 bases and J lost 4 bases. Germline V gene data show CDR1 as SGHTA and CDR2 as FQGTGA. This CDR3 contains 17 residues. The CDR3 sequence: CASSSGGKAKRNQPQHF. CDR3 nucleotides: TGTGCCAGCAGCTCAGGGGGCAAGGCAAAAAGGAATCAGCCCCAGCATTTT.

This clonotype has more than one count but fewer than ten. The V gene is TRBV7-2, the J gene TRBJ1-2; 10 nucleotides align to TRBD1. The CDR3 runs 16 residues. From germline, CDR1 is SGHTA and CDR2 FQGNSA. V gave up 7 bases and J gave up 10 bases; unmatched junction bases: 18. The chain's CDR3 is CASNTWGTGQGKVYTF. Written as DNA, the CDR3 is TGTGCCAGCAACACCTGGGGTACGGGACAGGGGAAAGTCTACACCTTC.

This clonotype occurred many times. V gene TRBV28 combines with J gene TRBJ1-2, with unresolved D. The CDR3 is 12 residues long. The germline V gene has CDR1 MDHEN and CDR2 SYDVKM. V dropped 2 bases and J dropped 5 bases, with 6 bases sitting between them. The DNA of the CDR3 is TGTGCCAGCAGTTTAGTAACTTATGGCTACACCTTC. It codes for CASSLVTYGYTF.

This clonotype appeared a few times. CDR3 coding DNA: TGTGCCAGCGGGGGACAGGGAGGAAGACAGGGGGAGCAGTACTTC. It specifies CASGGQGGRQGEQYF. The V gene is TRBV2, the J gene TRBJ2-7; 9 bases are shared with TRBD1. J lost 7 bases, V lost 8 bases, and 15 bases had no gene match. The CDR3 is 15 amino acids. Germline lookup yields CDR1 SNHLY and CDR2 FYNNEI.

This clonotype has only a few counts. This chain uses TRBV28 with TRBJ2-5, with D possibly matching TRBD1 (5 bases). The CDR3 extends over 10 amino acids. The V end lost 2 bases, the J end lost 13 bases, and 8 bases lay between the germline ends. From germline, CDR1 is MDHEN and CDR2 SYDVKM. The CDR3 DNA follows: TGTGCCAGCAGTTTACTGGGGCTGTACTTC. It codes for CASSLLGLYF.

At least ten counts were recorded for this clonotype. The chain employs TRBV2 and TRBJ2-7, with 8 positions matching TRBD1. There are 14 residues in the CDR3. Germline CDR1 reads SNHLY; CDR2 reads FYNNEI. Trimming at V came to 3 bases and at J to 1 base, leaving 2 bases not matched to a gene. DNA for the CDR3: TGTGCCAGCAGTGATCAGGGGGCATCCTACGAGCAGTACTTC. Amino acid sequence: CASSDQGASYEQYF.

V gene TRBV18 combines with J gene TRBJ2-5, with D perhaps being TRBD1 or TRBD2 (6 bases each). Germline CDR1 is KGHSH and CDR2 is LQKENI. The CDR3 runs 14 residues. V lost 6 bases, J lost 2 bases, and 13 bases lay in between. The CDR3 sequence: CASSPGALQETQYF. The CDR3 coding sequence is TGTGCCAGCTCGCCGGGGGCTTTACAAGAGACCCAGTACTTC.

The rearrangement uses TRBV5-1 and TRBJ2-7; D is undetermined. Trimming removed 3 bases at V and 5 bases at J, with 12 bases between. The germline gives CDR1 SGHRS, CDR2 YFSETQ. CDR3 length equals 13 residues. The chain's CDR3 is CASSSASRDEQYF. The CDR3 DNA reads TGCGCCAGCAGCTCGGCCAGTCGGGACGAGCAGTACTTC.

This clonotype has only a few counts. The chain is built from TRBV6-5 and TRBJ1-2; 11 bases are shared with TRBD1. Trimming cost V 6 bases and J 4 bases; bases outside gene matches: 4. There are 14 residues in the CDR3. The germline V gene has CDR1 MNHEY and CDR2 SVGAGI. The CDR3 here is CASRDRGRGYGYTF. In nucleotides, the CDR3 is TGTGCCAGCAGGGACAGGGGGCGAGGCTATGGCTACACCTTC.

This clonotype has at least ten counts. The chain uses TRBV25-1 and TRBJ2-1, with TRBD2 as a possible D gene (6 bases). V was trimmed by 0 bases and J by 9 bases, leaving 12 bases between them. Germline CDR1 MGHDK, CDR2 SYGVNS. The CDR3 has 14 amino acids. CDR3 sequence: CASSEYTTSAEQFF. The CDR3 DNA is TGTGCCAGCAGTGAATACACGACTAGTGCTGAGCAGTTCTTC.

J is TRBJ1-6 and V is TRBV3-1; tentative D call: TRBD1 (5 bases). Looked up from germline, CDR1 is LGHDT and CDR2 is YNNKEL (reference sequence). Between the trimmed V and J ends, which lost 4 bases and 7 bases, there was a span of 14 bases. This CDR3 is built from 15 residues. The CDR3 nucleotides are TGTGCCAGCAGCCGGATAGACCAGGGAAATTCACCCCTCCACTTT. Its translation is CASSRIDQGNSPLHF.

There are many counts of this clonotype. The V call is TRBV5-1, the J call TRBJ1-1; D is unclear. Germline CDR1 reads SGHRS; CDR2 reads YFSETQ. V lost 4 bases, J lost 1 base, and 11 bases lay in between. The CDR3 is made up of 14 amino acids. CDR3 DNA sequence: TGCGCCAGCAGCCCCAACCCACCGAACACTGAAGCTTTCTTT. This sequence encodes CASSPNPPNTEAFF.

This clonotype was counted ten times or more. The rearrangement uses TRBV12-3 or TRBV12-4 and TRBJ1-2; 9 bases fit TRBD1. Trimming cost V 5 bases and J 9 bases; bases outside gene matches: 7. The CDR3 length is 13 residues. CDR3 DNA: TGTGCCAGCAGTCACCGGGACAGGGATCGCTACACCTTC. This translates into CASSHRDRDRYTF.

The V gene is TRBV5-6, the J gene TRBJ1-2; tentative D call: TRBD1 (5 bases). Looked up from germline, CDR1 is SGHDT and CDR2 is YYEEEE. Trimming shortened V by 6 bases and J by 8 bases, and 20 bases separated the two germline ends. The CDR3 extends over 14 amino acids. The CDR3 here is CASTPREGLPGYTF. The CDR3 DNA reads TGTGCCAGCACCCCGAGGGAGGGGTTGCCAGGCTACACCTTC. Variable domain in full (rest from reference TRBV5-6 and TRBJ1-2): DAGVTQSPTHLIKTRGQQVTLRCSPKSGHDTVSWYQQALGQGPQFIFQYYEEEERQRGNFPDRFSGHQFPNYSSELNVNALLLGDSALYLCASTPREGLPGYTFGSGTRLTVV.

This clonotype was detected only a few times. The genes are TRBV19 and TRBJ1-2; TRBD1 matches at 10 bases. V was clipped by 9 bases and J by 3 bases; unmatched bases: 10. This CDR3 has 15 residues. Per germline, CDR1 LNHDA and CDR2 SQIVND (reference sequence). CDR3 amino acids: CASMTGGTTYYGYTF. In nucleotides, the CDR3 is TGTGCCAGCATGACAGGGGGCACGACTTACTATGGCTACACCTTC.

The chain combines TRBV24-1 with TRBJ2-1; either TRBD1 or TRBD2 may fit D (6 bases each). CDR1 and CDR2 (germline): KGHDR, SFDVKD. The CDR3 length is 17 residues. V lost 3 bases to trimming and J lost 4 bases, with 18 bases between them. CDR3 coding DNA: TGTGCCACCAGTGATCCCCACACACAGGGACTTTACAATGAGCAGTTCTTC. This codes for CATSDPHTQGLYNEQFF.

This sequence joins TRBV12-3 or TRBV12-4 and TRBJ1-1; no reliable D call. The CDR3 covers 11 residues. V dropped 2 bases and J dropped 7 bases, with 5 bases sitting between them. The CDR3 loop reads CASSLRGEAFF. For the CDR3, the DNA is TGTGCCAGCAGTTTACGGGGTGAAGCTTTCTTT.

This clonotype was seen repeatedly, ten times or more. The junction does not match germline at one end; this may be a read error. The V gene is TRBV6-2 or TRBV6-3, the J gene TRBJ1-1; D remains ambiguous. The CDR3 spans 15 residues. Germline CDR1 and CDR2: MNHEY and SVGEGT. CDR3 nucleotides: TGTGCCAGCAGCTACTCCACCCCCATGGGCACTGAAGCTTTCTTT. Amino acid sequence: CASSYSTPMGTEAFF.

The V gene is TRBV6-2 or TRBV6-3, the J gene TRBJ1-5, with D tentatively TRBD1 (5 bases). Germline assignment: CDR1 MNHEY and CDR2 SVGEGT. With 8 bases removed from V and 9 bases from J, the gap between germline ends came to 20 bases. The CDR3 length is 14 residues. CDR3 region: CASAFVWGGRPQHF. In DNA, the CDR3 is TGTGCCAGCGCCTTCGTCTGGGGGGGTAGGCCCCAGCATTTT.

This clonotype was recorded a few times. The CDR3 DNA sequence: TGCAGTGCTAGAGAGCGGGGGGCTCCAGGGGGCGAGCAGTACTTC. It translates to CSARERGAPGGEQYF. The chain links TRBV20-1 to TRBJ2-7; a weak D match, TRBD2 (8 bases). CDR3 length: 15 amino acids. The germline V and J ends were trimmed by 0 bases and 6 bases, with 18 bases remaining between them. Germline lookup yields CDR1 DFQATT and CDR2 SNEGSKA (reference sequence).

This clonotype came up a few times. The chain's CDR3 is CASSSAPDTQYF. The DNA for the CDR3 is TGTGCCAGCAGCTCAGCTCCAGATACGCAGTATTTT. This chain connects TRBV7-9 to TRBJ2-3; D is uncertain. Between the trimmed V and J ends, which lost 4 bases and 4 bases, there was a span of 6 bases. The CDR3 is 12 amino acids. Per germline, CDR1 SEHNR and CDR2 FQNEAQ (reference sequence).

This clonotype has only a few counts. The genes are TRBV5-1 and TRBJ1-3; no definite D call. V was pared by 3 bases and J by 0 bases, with 10 bases between. Germline V gives CDR1 SGHRS, CDR2 YFSETQ. The CDR3 totals 15 residues. CDR3: CASSYDMSSGNTIYF. The CDR3 DNA reads as TGCGCCAGCAGCTACGACATGAGCTCTGGAAACACCATATATTTT.

This clonotype turned up a few times. V usage is TRBV25-1 and J usage is TRBJ1-2, with D unclear. Between the trimmed V and J ends, which lost 2 bases and 2 bases, there was a span of 15 bases. CDR3 length equals 16 residues. Germline V gene lookup returns CDR1 MGHDK and CDR2 SYGVNS. The DNA of the CDR3 is TGTGCCAGCAGTGAAAAGTTAGGGCAGGAGAACTATGGCTACACCTTC. This sequence encodes CASSEKLGQENYGYTF.

This chain uses TRBV5-1 with TRBJ2-1; 13 bases are shared with TRBD2. Per germline, CDR1 SGHRS and CDR2 YFSETQ. This CDR3 has 18 residues. J gave up 3 bases and V 3 bases, and 9 bases lay outside the gene matches. This chain's CDR3 is CASSSGLAGAQFYNEQFF. CDR3 nucleotides: TGCGCCAGCAGCTCCGGACTAGCGGGAGCTCAGTTCTACAATGAGCAGTTCTTC.

This clonotype was observed a few times. The rearrangement uses TRBV4-3 and TRBJ1-1, with 8 bases aligning to TRBD1. J was trimmed by 0 bases and V by 5 bases; bases with no gene match: 5. The CDR3 loop spans 15 amino acids. Germline V CDR1 and CDR2: LGHNA, YSLEER. The CDR3, as DNA: TGCGCCAGCAGCACAGGACAGGGAATGAACACTGAAGCTTTCTTT. Its translation: CASSTGQGMNTEAFF.

This clonotype has just a few counts. V is TRBV28 and J is TRBJ1-4, with D possibly matching TRBD1 (5 bases). Trimming stripped 6 bases from V and 7 bases from J, with 18 bases between. The CDR3 spans 15 residues. Germline V gene sequence: CDR1 MDHEN, CDR2 SYDVKM. The CDR3 reads CASSRGAGLGEKLFF. The CDR3 nucleotides are TGTGCCAGCAGCCGAGGAGCAGGGCTGGGTGAAAAACTGTTTTTT.

The gene calls are TRBV19 and TRBJ2-1, with D perhaps matching TRBD1 (7 bases). Germline lookup yields CDR1 LNHDA and CDR2 SQIVND (reference sequence). Between the trimmed V and J ends, which lost 1 base and 10 bases, there was a span of 14 bases. CDR3 size: 14 residues. The CDR3 bases are TGTGCCAGTAGTATAGCGGAGGGGGCGGGGGAGCAGTTCTTC. Translated, it gives CASSIAEGAGEQFF.

This clonotype was observed at least ten times. The chain has TRBV6-1 and TRBJ1-2, with D possibly matching TRBD1 (6 bases). Trimming stripped 6 bases from V and 3 bases from J, with 8 bases between. Germline V gives CDR1 MNHNS, CDR2 SASEGT. The CDR3 consists of 12 residues. The CDR3 spells CASRKGDYGYTF. The CDR3 region has the DNA TGTGCCAGCAGGAAGGGGGACTATGGCTACACCTTC.

There are a few counts of this clonotype. The rearrangement joins TRBV28 to TRBJ1-1; D is possibly TRBD1 (5 bases). Per germline, CDR1 MDHEN and CDR2 SYDVKM. Between the trimmed V and J ends, which lost 8 bases and 1 base, there was a span of 5 bases. The CDR3 contains 11 residues. CDR3 sequence: CASGGNTEAFF. In nucleotides, the CDR3 is TGTGCCAGCGGGGGGAACACTGAAGCTTTCTTT. The variable domain in full, completed from reference TRBV28 and TRBJ1-1, reads DVKVTQSSRYLVKRTGEKVFLECVQDMDHENMFWYRQDPGLGLRLIYFSYDVKMKEKGDIPEGYSVSREKKERFSLILESASTNQTSMYLCASGGNTEAFFGQGTRLTVV.

This clonotype was seen only a few times. CDR3 sequence reads: CASSLTPGSFGNSPLHF. CDR3 DNA: TGTGCCAGCAGCTTAACACCCGGGTCTTTCGGTAATTCACCCCTCCACTTT. This chain joins TRBV7-3 and TRBJ1-6, with D hard to call. This CDR3 has 17 amino acids. The ends were cut back, 0 bases at V and 6 bases at J, with 15 bases in the middle. The germline gives CDR1 SGHTA, CDR2 FQGTGA.

In this sample, this clonotype turned up many times. The genes are TRBV12-3 or TRBV12-4 and TRBJ2-1, with D possibly matching TRBD2 (5 bases). With 5 bases removed from V and 0 bases from J, the gap between germline ends came to 11 bases. CDR3 size: 15 residues. The CDR3 loop is CASSILGNSYNEQFF. In DNA form, the CDR3 reads TGTGCCAGCAGTATTCTCGGGAACTCCTACAATGAGCAGTTCTTC.